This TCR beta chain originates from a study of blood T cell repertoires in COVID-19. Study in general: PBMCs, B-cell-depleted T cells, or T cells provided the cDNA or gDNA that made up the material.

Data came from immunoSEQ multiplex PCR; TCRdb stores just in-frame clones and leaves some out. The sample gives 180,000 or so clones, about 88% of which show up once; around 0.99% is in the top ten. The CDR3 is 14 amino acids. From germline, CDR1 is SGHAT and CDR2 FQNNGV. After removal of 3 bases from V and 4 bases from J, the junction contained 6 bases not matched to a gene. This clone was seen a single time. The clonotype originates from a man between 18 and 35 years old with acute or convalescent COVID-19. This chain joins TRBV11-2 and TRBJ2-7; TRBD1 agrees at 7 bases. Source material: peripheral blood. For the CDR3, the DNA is TGTGCCAGCAGCTTTGCAGGGGGTGAATACGAGCAGTACTTC. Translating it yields CASSFAGGEYEQYF.